This TCR beta chain was recorded in a study of T-cell reconstitution after alpha-beta-depleted transplantation in children. This CDR3 comprises 18 residues. J lost 3 bases, V lost 0 bases, and 13 bases had no gene match. Germline loops: CDR1 SGHRS, CDR2 YFSETQ. This clonotype was observed a handful of times. The TCRbeta library was prepared with unique molecular identifiers. One entry per CDR3 protein results from TCRdb running MiXCR on the PCR reads. The table shows about 610,000 distinct CDR3 sequences, with 10% to 13% occurring only once. This sequence was found in a human donor who donated a stem cell graft to a child with acute myeloid leukemia. The rearrangement links TRBV5-1 to TRBJ2-5; 8 bases line up with TRBD2. Material: PBMCs from the stem cell graft donor, obtained from the stem cell graft. The CDR3 reads CASSLVSAGVGSKETQYF. The CDR3 DNA follows: TGCGCCAGCAGCTTGGTCTCAGCGGGAGTGGGTTCAAAAGAGACCCAGTACTTC.